One and the same sample provided the 16 T cell receptor beta chains below, sequenced in a study of T cells in tuberculosis (dated by TCRdb to the late 2010s). Preparation of the library involved the immunoSEQ multiplex PCR assay. Entries here come from immuneACCESS through TCRdb and include only in-frame sequences with V and J called. Some clones fail to appear in such tables; in the studies checked, an unresolved V gene covers under half of the shortfall, and the cause of the remainder is unknown. The sample table contains about 43,000 clones; only one count was recorded for around 94% of them. About 2% of the sample is held by the ten biggest clonotypes. Sequenced input: PBMCs. These receptors originate from a donor aged 10-29 years with latent tuberculosis or without tuberculosis infection. Some clones in this sample may be carry-over from other donors' samples.

CDR3 sequence: CASSRGTGSLNEQFF. The CDR3 DNA reads TGCGCCAGCAGCCGAGGGACAGGGTCTTTGAATGAGCAGTTCTTC. The rearrangement joins TRBV10-1 to TRBJ2-1, with 9 positions matching TRBD1. The length of the CDR3 is 15 residues. V dropped 6 bases and J dropped 7; count of bases not matched to a gene: 10. Germline lookup yields CDR1 WNHNN and CDR2 SYGVQD (reference sequence).

The chain uses TRBV30 and TRBJ2-7, with no clear D. Germline loops: CDR1 GTSNPN, CDR2 SVGIG (reference sequence). Deletions cut 0 bases from V and 7 bases from J, with 7 bases between. The CDR3 length is 11 residues. The CDR3 DNA follows: TGTGCCTGGAGTGTACTGCGGGAGCAGTACTTC. This translates into CAWSVLREQYF.

In this sample, this clone turned up once. This chain connects TRBV6-5 to TRBJ1-2; unclear D gene. Looked up from germline, CDR1 is MNHEY and CDR2 is SVGAGI. Trimming removed 0 bases at V and 4 bases at J, with 6 bases between. CDR3 size: 13 residues. The CDR3 is CASSYSSSYGYTF. The CDR3 nucleotides are TGTGCCAGCAGTTACTCGTCCTCCTATGGCTACACCTTC.

The CDR3 protein is CASSETETGELFF. Here the CDR3 DNA reads TGTGCCAGCAGTGAAACGGAGACCGGGGAGCTGTTTTTT. The chain couples TRBV6-1 to TRBJ2-2; D unclear. Germline loops: CDR1 MNHNS, CDR2 SASEGT. The ends were cut back, 2 bases at V and 5 bases at J, with 6 bases in the middle. The CDR3 spans 13 residues.

J is TRBJ1-2 and V is TRBV6-4; D not resolved. Germline V gives CDR1 MRHNA, CDR2 SNTAGT. Trimming pared 4 bases from V and 2 bases from J, leaving 17 bases between. The CDR3 covers 16 residues. The CDR3 sequence: CASSAPGLRGNYGYTF. For the CDR3, the DNA is TGTGCCAGCAGTGCCCCGGGCCTTCGAGGGAACTATGGCTACACCTTC.

The chain combines TRBV19 with TRBJ2-1; 13 bases fit TRBD2. CDR1 is LNHDA and CDR2 is SQIVND in the germline V gene (reference sequence). Trimming took 5 bases from V and 7 from J; bases not matched to a gene: 11. The CDR3 sequence is 17 residues long. In nucleotides, the CDR3 is TGTGCCAGTAGTCCTCGGACTAGCGGGAGAGTATGGAATGAGCAGTTCTTC. This translates into CASSPRTSGRVWNEQFF.

CDR3: CASSYTRTNNYGYTF. DNA of the CDR3: TGCGCCAGCAGTTACACGCGGACAAATAACTATGGCTACACCTTC. The gene calls are TRBV5-1 and TRBJ1-2; possibly TRBD1 for D (5 bases). The CDR3 runs 15 residues. With 5 bases removed from V and 1 base from J, the gap between germline ends came to 15 bases. Germline V lookup: CDR1 SGHRS, CDR2 YFSETQ.

The count of this clone is one. The DNA of the CDR3 is TGTGCCAGCAGGACGGGACTAGCGGGAGGCCCAGGAGAGACCCAGTACTTC. Residues: CASRTGLAGGPGETQYF. The chain couples TRBV11-1 to TRBJ2-5, with 15 bases lining up with TRBD2. The trim removed 6 bases at V and 4 bases at J, leaving 9 bases unmatched. Germline V gene data show CDR1 as SGHAT and CDR2 as FQDESV (reference sequence). This CDR3 region has 17 residues. Looking up the rest from reference TRBV11-1 and TRBJ2-5 gives the full variable domain: EAEVAQSPRYKITEKSQAVAFWCDPISGHATLYWYRQILGQGPELLVQFQDESVVDDSQLPKDRFSAERLKGVDSTLKIQPAELGDSAMYLCASRTGLAGGPGETQYFGPGTRLLVL.

The rearrangement joins TRBV7-9 to TRBJ1-1; 7 nucleotides match TRBD1. The CDR3 is 12 amino acids. Trimming took 3 bases from V and 8 from J; bases not matched to a gene: 3. Germline assignment: CDR1 SEHNR and CDR2 FQNEAQ (reference sequence). The CDR3 loop reads CASSLDRKEAFF. The DNA for the CDR3 is TGTGCCAGCAGCTTGGACAGGAAAGAAGCTTTCTTT.

The CDR3 DNA follows: TGTGCCAGCAGTCCATCTGGCAGGGCTAACTATGGCTACACCTTC. It translates to CASSPSGRANYGYTF. The chain joins TRBV28 to TRBJ1-2; the D gene is possibly TRBD1 (5 bases). Trimming took 5 bases from V and 0 from J, leaving 13 bases between them. The CDR3 is 15 residues long. Germline assignment: CDR1 MDHEN and CDR2 SYDVKM.

In its sample, this clone was seen once. The rearrangement uses TRBV5-1 and TRBJ1-3, with D tentatively TRBD1 (5 bases). This CDR3 spans 15 amino acids. V lost 2 bases and J 8 bases, leaving 17 bases between the germline ends. In germline, CDR1 is SGHRS, CDR2 YFSETQ. The CDR3 loop is CASSLAPIGGDTIYF. The CDR3 nucleotides are TGCGCCAGCAGCTTAGCCCCAATTGGAGGGGACACCATATATTTT.

The genes are TRBV6-5 and TRBJ2-7, with 9 bases aligning to TRBD2. Germline V lookup: CDR1 MNHEY, CDR2 SVGAGI. Trimming removed 5 bases from V and 3 bases from J; junction bases left unmatched: 8. The CDR3 has 15 amino acids. The CDR3 region has the DNA TGTGCCAGCAGTCACGGACTAGCGAAGGTCTACGAGCAGTACTTC. This gives the protein CASSHGLAKVYEQYF.

V gene TRBV18 combines with J gene TRBJ2-1, with D perhaps matching TRBD1 (5 bases). CDR1 KGHSH and CDR2 LQKENI come from the germline V gene. Trimming took 0 bases from V and 10 from J, leaving 13 bases between them. This CDR3 is built from 14 residues. The CDR3 sequence: CASSPPSRDSEQFF. CDR3 nucleotide sequence: TGTGCCAGCTCACCACCCAGCAGGGATAGCGAGCAGTTCTTC.

V is TRBV18 and J is TRBJ2-3; D gene ambiguous. The CDR3 totals 14 residues. Deletions cut 1 base from V and 1 base from J, with 6 bases between. Germline V CDR1 and CDR2: KGHSH, LQKENI. The CDR3 nucleotides are TGTGCCAGCTCACCACGAGGCGGCACAGATACGCAGTATTTT. Translating gives CASSPRGGTDTQYF.

The V call is TRBV4-3, the J call TRBJ2-1; 14 positions match TRBD2. CDR1 is LGHNA, CDR2 YSLEER, per germline. The length of the CDR3 is 14 residues. V trimming: 4 bases; J trimming: 12 bases; junction bases outside the gene matches: 5. In DNA form, the CDR3 reads TGCGCCAGCAGCCCCGGACTAGCGGGAGGTTGGCAGTTCTTC. This sequence encodes CASSPGLAGGWQFF.

This clone has a single count. The V and J genes are TRBV27 and TRBJ2-5; D might be TRBD1 (5 bases). CDR1 is MNHEY, CDR2 SMNVEV, per germline (reference sequence). The ends were cut back, 2 bases at V and 2 bases at J, with 9 bases in the middle. The CDR3 has 14 amino acids. The CDR3 is CASSLGAEQETQYF. The CDR3 DNA is TGTGCCAGCAGTTTAGGGGCGGAACAAGAGACCCAGTACTTC.